This is a list of T cell receptor beta chains from one sample in a study of CD8+CD57+ T cells in acquired aplastic anemia. TCRdb itself ran the reads through MiXCR, one entry per CDR3 protein. This sample has approximately 470,000 distinct CDR3 sequences, with 25% to 40% found just once. The sample comprised sorted CD4+, CD8+, or CD8+CD57+ T cells (not recorded which) from PBMCs. The origin of the receptors is a human donor with aplastic anemia. The CDR3 runs from the conserved cysteine through the conserved F or W. Each record gives: CDR3 length, J gene, D gene, clone size, V gene, CDR3 DNA, CDR3 protein. D genes are given only for firm matches. A clone size is listed for some rows: how often the clone was seen (once, few, many), or a class if it is expanded.

length: 14; J: TRBJ1-1; D: .; size: many; V: TRBV7-9; DNA: TGTGCCAGCAGCTTTTCTGCGCTGAACACTGAAGCTTTCTTT; CDR3: CASSFSALNTEAFF
length: 17; J: TRBJ1-5; D: TRBD1; size: many; V: TRBV20-1; DNA: TGCAGTGCTGTCGGAGAGAGGGGGCGCGAAGGTAGTCAGCCCCAGCATTTT; CDR3: CSAVGERGREGSQPQHF
length: 16; J: TRBJ2-5; D: .; size: .; V: TRBV19; DNA: TGTGCCAGTAGTAGGGGTAACGTTCGGGCTCTTGAGACCCAGTACTTC; CDR3: CASSRGNVRALETQYF
length: 15; J: TRBJ2-5; D: TRBD2; size: .; V: TRBV12-3/TRBV12-4; DNA: TGTGCCAGTAGTAAGCGGGAGGGCCCGGGAGAGACCCAGTACTTC; CDR3: CASSKREGPGETQYF
length: 16; J: TRBJ2-7; D: .; size: few; V: TRBV7-6; DNA: TGTGCCAGCAGCTTATTGTCACTAGGGAGCTCCTACGAGCAGTACTTC; CDR3: CASSLLSLGSSYEQYF
length: 17; J: TRBJ2-1; D: TRBD2; size: few; V: TRBV20-1; DNA: TGCAGTGCTAGAGATCGAGGAGCGGGGACCCTTCGCAATGAGCAGTTCTTC; CDR3: CSARDRGAGTLRNEQFF
length: 16; J: TRBJ1-2; D: .; size: few; V: TRBV4-3; DNA: TGCGCCAGCAGCCAAGATGGGCCAGGGAGTCCCTATGGCTACACCTTC; CDR3: CASSQDGPGSPYGYTF
length: 15; J: TRBJ2-7; D: TRBD2; size: few; V: TRBV20-1; DNA: TGCAGTGCTAGAGGTGAAGCGGGACCAAGCTACGAGCAGTACTTC; CDR3: CSARGEAGPSYEQYF
length: 14; J: TRBJ1-6; D: .; size: many; V: TRBV7-9; DNA: TGTGCCAGCAGCAAACAGGTCCGTGGTTCACCCCTCCACTTT; CDR3: CASSKQVRGSPLHF
length: 14; J: TRBJ1-1; D: .; size: few; V: TRBV6-1; DNA: TGTGCCAGCAGTGCAACACGGGGGTCCGCTGAAGCTTTCTTT; CDR3: CASSATRGSAEAFF
length: 14; J: TRBJ1-6; D: .; size: .; V: TRBV19; DNA: TGTGCCAGTAGTATAGGCTCAACGGGCTCACCCCTCCACTTT; CDR3: CASSIGSTGSPLHF
length: 18; J: TRBJ1-3; D: TRBD1; size: .; V: TRBV10-3; DNA: TGTGCCATCAGTGAGTCCCGGGACAGGGACTACTCTGGAAACACCATATATTTT; CDR3: CAISESRDRDYSGNTIYF
length: 17; J: TRBJ2-3; D: .; size: many; V: TRBV10-1; DNA: TGCGCCAGCAGTGAGTCGTGGGGGGCTGTCGGCACAGATACGCAGTATTTT; CDR3: CASSESWGAVGTDTQYF
length: 14; J: TRBJ1-5; D: .; size: many; V: TRBV10-3; DNA: TGTGCCATCAGTGATCGGGACAGCAATCAGCCCCAGCATTTT; CDR3: CAISDRDSNQPQHF
length: 12; J: TRBJ1-5; D: .; size: .; V: TRBV20-1; DNA: TGCAGTGCAACGGACCTCAGTCAGCCCCAGCATTTT; CDR3: CSATDLSQPQHF
length: 13; J: TRBJ2-6; D: .; size: few; V: TRBV20-1; DNA: TGCAGTGCTAAGACCTCTGGGGCCAACGTCCTGACTTTC; CDR3: CSAKTSGANVLTF
length: 15; J: TRBJ2-5; D: TRBD2; size: .; V: TRBV9; DNA: TGTGCCAGCAGCGGAGGACTAGCGGGTCAAGAGACCCAGTACTTC; CDR3: CASSGGLAGQETQYF
length: 16; J: TRBJ1-1; D: TRBD1; size: .; V: TRBV13; DNA: TGTGCCAGCAGCTCAGACAGGGACACGAGGGGCACTGAAGCTTTCTTT; CDR3: CASSSDRDTRGTEAFF
length: 14; J: TRBJ1-1; D: .; size: .; V: TRBV7-3; DNA: TGTGTCAGCAGCTTAGACTCCGATGGGGCTGAAGCTTTCTTT; CDR3: CVSSLDSDGAEAFF
length: 14; J: TRBJ1-5; D: .; size: .; V: TRBV15; DNA: TGTGCCACCAGCAGCTCTCGAGGCAATCAGCCCCAGCATTTT; CDR3: CATSSSRGNQPQHF
length: 12; J: TRBJ1-1; D: .; size: .; V: TRBV6-1; DNA: TGTGCCAGCAGCTTCCGGGGCGCGGAAGCTTTCTTT; CDR3: CASSFRGAEAFF
length: 13; J: TRBJ2-1; D: .; size: once; V: TRBV12-3/TRBV12-4; DNA: TGTGCCAGCAGTTTAATCCACCACAATGAGCAGTTCTTC; CDR3: CASSLIHHNEQFF
length: 13; J: TRBJ2-7; D: TRBD1; size: .; V: TRBV3-1; DNA: TGTGCCAGCAGCCGACAGGGGCCCTACGAGCAGTACTTC; CDR3: CASSRQGPYEQYF
length: 11; J: TRBJ1-4; D: .; size: .; V: TRBV20-1; DNA: TGCAGTGCTAGAGATACCGAAAAACTGTTTTTT; CDR3: CSARDTEKLFF
length: 12; J: TRBJ1-6; D: .; size: .; V: TRBV10-2; DNA: TGCGCCAGCAGCTATGGGGAGGCACCCCTCCACTTT; CDR3: CASSYGEAPLHF
length: 13; J: TRBJ2-1; D: .; size: many; V: TRBV25-1; DNA: TGTGCCAGCAGTGTCGGTCTGAGAGGTGAGCAGTTCTTC; CDR3: CASSVGLRGEQFF
length: 13; J: TRBJ2-7; D: .; size: many; V: TRBV5-1; DNA: TGCGCCAGCAGCTTGGAAGGGAACTACGAGCAGTACTTC; CDR3: CASSLEGNYEQYF
length: 13; J: TRBJ2-5; D: .; size: .; V: TRBV20-1; DNA: TGCAGTGCTAGGAACCAGAATCAAGAGACCCAGTACTTC; CDR3: CSARNQNQETQYF
length: 15; J: TRBJ2-5; D: TRBD2; size: few; V: TRBV20-1; DNA: TGCAGTGCTAGAGTGGTACTAGCGGTGCTTTCGGCCCAGTACTTC; CDR3: CSARVVLAVLSAQYF
length: 16; J: TRBJ2-1; D: .; size: .; V: TRBV20-1; DNA: TGCAGTGCTACGAACCCCTGGACAGACTCCTACAATGAGCAGTTCTTC; CDR3: CSATNPWTDSYNEQFF
length: 14; J: TRBJ1-1; D: TRBD1; size: many; V: TRBV19; DNA: TGTGCCACCGGACAGGGCCAGATGAACACTGAAGCTTTCTTT; CDR3: CATGQGQMNTEAFF
length: 13; J: TRBJ2-5; D: TRBD2; size: .; V: TRBV19; DNA: TGTGCCAGCAGCATCAGCGGGGGTGAGACCCAGTACTTC; CDR3: CASSISGGETQYF
length: 14; J: TRBJ1-5; D: .; size: many; V: TRBV19; DNA: TGTGCCAGTAGTATAGGGTTTAATGCTCAGCCCCAGCATTTT; CDR3: CASSIGFNAQPQHF
length: 15; J: TRBJ1-3; D: TRBD1; size: .; V: TRBV15; DNA: TGTGCCACCAGCCAACAGGGGACCTCTGGAAACACCATATATTTT; CDR3: CATSQQGTSGNTIYF
length: 14; J: TRBJ1-1; D: .; size: few; V: TRBV5-1; DNA: TGCGCCAGCAGCTTGGCTTCAGGGTTGACTGAAGCTTTCTTT; CDR3: CASSLASGLTEAFF
length: 15; J: TRBJ2-7; D: TRBD2; size: .; V: TRBV2; DNA: TGTGCCAGCAGCATTATTAGCGGGCGGACCTACGAGCAGTACTTC; CDR3: CASSIISGRTYEQYF
length: 13; J: TRBJ1-2; D: .; size: .; V: TRBV19; DNA: TGTGCCAGTAGTATCGGTCCGGGAAATGGCTACACCTTC; CDR3: CASSIGPGNGYTF
length: 14; J: TRBJ1-5; D: .; size: few; V: TRBV6-1; DNA: TGTGCCAGCACTCCGGGACACATTAATCAGCCCCAGCATTTT; CDR3: CASTPGHINQPQHF
length: 13; J: TRBJ1-1; D: TRBD1; size: many; V: TRBV7-3; DNA: TGTGCCAGCAGCGTAAACAGGGGAACTGAAGCTTTCTTT; CDR3: CASSVNRGTEAFF
length: 14; J: TRBJ1-2; D: .; size: few; V: TRBV18; DNA: TGTGCCAGCTCAGACGCGGGGGGTAGCTATGGCTACACCTTC; CDR3: CASSDAGGSYGYTF
length: 16; J: TRBJ2-6; D: .; size: few; V: TRBV6-2/TRBV6-3; DNA: TGTGCCAGCAGTTACTCTGGGGACCCTGGGGCCAACGTCCTGACTTTC; CDR3: CASSYSGDPGANVLTF
length: 9; J: TRBJ2-1; D: .; size: once; V: TRBV10-3; DNA: TGTGCCACCGGTGGTGTGCAGTTCTTC; CDR3: CATGGVQFF
length: 16; J: TRBJ2-1; D: TRBD2; size: .; V: TRBV25-1; DNA: TGTGCCAGCAGCTCCATCGGGACTAGCGGGAGGCATGAGCAGTTCTTC; CDR3: CASSSIGTSGRHEQFF
length: 15; J: TRBJ2-6; D: .; size: many; V: TRBV5-1; DNA: TGCGCCAGCAGCCCCGAGGGGGTTGGGGCCAACGTCCTGACTTTC; CDR3: CASSPEGVGANVLTF
length: 13; J: TRBJ2-3; D: .; size: few; V: TRBV20-1; DNA: TGCAGTGCTAGGGTTTTGGGAACAGATACGCAGTATTTT; CDR3: CSARVLGTDTQYF
length: 12; J: TRBJ1-1; D: .; size: many; V: TRBV14; DNA: TGTGCCAGCAGCCAGGGGGCCACTGAAGCTTTCTTT; CDR3: CASSQGATEAFF
length: 13; J: TRBJ2-5; D: .; size: .; V: TRBV3-1; DNA: TGTGCCAGCAGCCAAGTACGGTCGGGGACCCAGTACTTC; CDR3: CASSQVRSGTQYF
length: 15; J: TRBJ2-1; D: .; size: .; V: TRBV20-1; DNA: TGCAGTGCTAGAGATCGTATTAGCGGAGACAATGAGCAGTTCTTC; CDR3: CSARDRISGDNEQFF
length: 13; J: TRBJ1-6; D: .; size: .; V: TRBV19; DNA: TGTGCCTGGAGAAGTATCGAGAATTCACCCCTCCACTTT; CDR3: CAWRSIENSPLHF
length: 15; J: TRBJ1-6; D: TRBD1; size: few; V: TRBV4-1; DNA: TGCGCCAGCAGCACTAGACAGGGAAGTTATTCACCCCTCCACTTT; CDR3: CASSTRQGSYSPLHF
length: 13; J: TRBJ2-7; D: .; size: few; V: TRBV6-5; DNA: TGTGCCAGCAGAAGATCCAGGGATCGCGAGCAGTACTTC; CDR3: CASRRSRDREQYF
length: 13; J: TRBJ2-1; D: .; size: .; V: TRBV29-1; DNA: TGCAGCGTCGATAGAGTTTTATATAATGAGCAGTTCTTC; CDR3: CSVDRVLYNEQFF
length: 13; J: TRBJ2-1; D: TRBD2; size: .; V: TRBV29-1; DNA: TGCAGCGGGGGACTAGAGTCCTACAATGAGCAGTTCTTC; CDR3: CSGGLESYNEQFF
length: 15; J: TRBJ2-7; D: TRBD2; size: many; V: TRBV4-1; DNA: TGCGCCAGCAGCCAAGGACTAGCGGGAGACGTAGAGCAGTACTTC; CDR3: CASSQGLAGDVEQYF